These 20 T cell receptor beta chains were all obtained from the same sample, sequenced in a study of shared T cell receptors in the human thymus. Sequenced by immunoSEQ multiplex PCR; TCRdb stores in-frame clones only, minus some. The repertoire has over 350,000 clones, 85% to 95% of them found once; the top ten carry 0.015% to 0.025%. Sequencing was done on a sample of thymocytes. The receptors come from a human donor.

The chain carries TRBV2 and TRBJ2-5, with D perhaps matching TRBD2 (5 bases). In germline, CDR1 is SNHLY, CDR2 FYNNEI. The CDR3 has 15 amino acids. Trimming took off 6 bases at V and 5 bases at J, with 19 bases between the two ends. The CDR3 is CASSTPGGFGETQYF. CDR3 in DNA: TGTGCCAGCAGCACCCCGGGCGGGTTCGGGGAGACCCAGTACTTC.

V usage is TRBV4-3 and J usage is TRBJ1-1; D uncertain. Trimming took 4 bases from V and 3 from J, leaving 9 bases between them. From germline, CDR1 is LGHNA and CDR2 YSLEER. This CDR3 contains 13 residues. CDR3 in amino acids: CASSPSGDTEAFF. The CDR3 DNA sequence: TGCGCCAGCAGCCCGTCGGGAGACACTGAAGCTTTCTTT.

The chain carries TRBV29-1 and TRBJ2-5; no reliable D call. Germline-derived CDR1 and CDR2 are SQVTM and ANQGSEA. The CDR3 has 11 amino acids. Trimming took off 4 bases at V and 1 base at J, with 4 bases between the two ends. DNA of the CDR3: TGCAGCGTTGGAGGCCAAGAGACCCAGTACTTC. Residues: CSVGGQETQYF.

This chain connects TRBV20-1 to TRBJ1-1, with no clear D. Trimming shortened V by 7 bases and J by 2 bases, and 8 bases separated the two germline ends. This CDR3 region has 11 residues. CDR1 and CDR2 from the germline V gene are DFQATT and SNEGSKA (reference sequence). In DNA, the CDR3 is TGCAGTGTCGGGTTCAACACTGAAGCTTTCTTT. It encodes CSVGFNTEAFF.

The chain uses TRBV25-1 and TRBJ2-6; 11 nucleotides agree with TRBD1. CDR1 is MGHDK, CDR2 SYGVNS, per germline. The V gene end was trimmed by 8 bases and the J gene end by 2 bases; junction bases not matched to a gene: 5. The CDR3 spans 16 residues. CDR3 DNA: TGTGCCAGCGGAGGACAGGGGGCCACTGGGGCCAACGTCCTGACTTTC. Amino acid sequence: CASGGQGATGANVLTF.

The chain recombines TRBV7-9 with TRBJ2-7; D gene unclear. The CDR3 runs 16 residues. V dropped 1 base and J dropped 0 bases, with 13 bases sitting between them. Germline V CDR1 and CDR2: SEHNR, FQNEAQ (reference sequence). This CDR3 is CASSLDVEFGSYEQYF. CDR3 in DNA: TGTGCCAGCAGCTTAGACGTGGAGTTCGGCTCCTACGAGCAGTACTTC.

The chain couples TRBV9 to TRBJ2-1, with 12 nucleotides matching TRBD2. Germline CDR1 is SGDLS and CDR2 is YYNGEE. V dropped 0 bases and J dropped 15; count of bases not matched to a gene: 13. CDR3 size: 16 residues. The CDR3, as DNA: TGTGCCAGCAGCGTAGACCAGCCTAGCGGGAGGGCCAGGCGGTTCTTC. Translating gives CASSVDQPSGRARRFF.

The CDR3, as DNA: TGTGCCAGCAGTTTGACCCTTCCGGCGAACACCGGGGAGCTGTTTTTT. Encoded protein: CASSLTLPANTGELFF. This chain uses TRBV28 with TRBJ2-2; D is uncertain. Trimming shortened V by 3 bases and J by 0 bases, and 11 bases separated the two germline ends. The germline gives CDR1 MDHEN, CDR2 SYDVKM. The CDR3 sequence is 16 residues long.

This chain joins TRBV18 and TRBJ2-7; TRBD1 agrees at 8 bases. There are 16 residues in the CDR3. Germline assignment: CDR1 KGHSH and CDR2 LQKENI. V lost 4 bases to trimming and J lost 4 bases; unmatched junction nucleotides: 12. The CDR3 sequence is CASSQTTGVRTYEQYF. The CDR3 DNA reads TGTGCCAGCTCACAAACGACAGGGGTGAGAACGTACGAGCAGTACTTC.

This sequence joins TRBV4-3 and TRBJ1-1, with D perhaps matching TRBD1 (6 bases). The CDR3 is 19 residues long. The V end was cut by 0 bases, the J end by 0 bases, with 20 bases between. CDR1 and CDR2 (germline): LGHNA, YSLEER. The CDR3 loop is CASSQDGWGAGAMNTEAFF. DNA of the CDR3: TGCGCCAGCAGCCAAGATGGTTGGGGGGCAGGGGCGATGAACACTGAAGCTTTCTTT.

V is TRBV12-5 and J is TRBJ1-1; 8 bases are shared with TRBD1. The V and J ends lost 6 bases and 3 bases, in that order; junction bases with no gene match: 6. The CDR3 has 14 residues. The germline V gene encodes CDR1 LGHNT and CDR2 FRNRAP. CDR3 DNA: TGTGCTAGTGGAGCAGGGGGCCGGGACACTGAAGCTTTCTTT. Protein sequence: CASGAGGRDTEAFF.

J is TRBJ1-2 and V is TRBV2, with TRBD1 matching over 8 bases. V lost 6 bases, J lost 8 bases, and 5 bases stayed unmatched. The germline V gene has CDR1 SNHLY and CDR2 FYNNEI. This CDR3 is 12 amino acids long. The CDR3 sequence: CASRRDRLGYTF. DNA for the CDR3: TGTGCCAGCAGGAGGGACAGGCTGGGCTACACCTTC.

The chain recombines TRBV27 with TRBJ2-1; D possibly corresponds to TRBD2 (5 bases). The V gene's germline CDR1 is MNHEY and CDR2 SMNVEV (reference sequence). The CDR3 is made up of 13 amino acids. V dropped 3 bases and J dropped 8 bases, with 11 bases sitting between them. CDR3 sequence: CASSLREGDEQFF. The CDR3 bases are TGTGCCAGCAGTTTGCGTGAGGGCGATGAGCAGTTCTTC.

The chain uses TRBV4-1 and TRBJ2-1, with TRBD2 identical over 11 bases. In germline, CDR1 is MGHRA, CDR2 YSYEKL. CDR3 size: 17 residues. Trimming took 3 bases from V and 7 from J; bases not matched to a gene: 11. The CDR3 DNA reads as TGCGCCAGCAGCCATGTTATAGCGGGAGGGATTAGGAATGAGCAGTTCTTC. This codes for CASSHVIAGGIRNEQFF.

This chain connects TRBV27 to TRBJ2-3; a possible D gene is TRBD1 (5 bases). The V gene lost 3 bases and the J gene lost 6 bases, with 13 bases spanning the gap. The CDR3 is made up of 14 amino acids. The germline V gene encodes CDR1 MNHEY and CDR2 SMNVEV (reference sequence). The CDR3 loop is CASSLGLLRDTQYF. CDR3 coding DNA: TGTGCCAGCAGTTTGGGGCTACTTAGGGATACGCAGTATTTT.

V and J are TRBV28 and TRBJ2-4; 7 bases map to TRBD1. Germline assignment: CDR1 MDHEN and CDR2 SYDVKM. V was pared by 5 bases and J by 7 bases, with 14 bases of the junction left unmatched. The CDR3 spans 16 residues. CDR3 protein: CASSPRQGTIKNIQYF. CDR3 bases: TGTGCCAGCAGTCCTCGACAGGGAACTATAAAGAACATTCAGTACTTC. The full variable domain, rest sourced from reference TRBV28 and TRBJ2-4, is DVKVTQSSRYLVKRTGEKVFLECVQDMDHENMFWYRQDPGLGLRLIYFSYDVKMKEKGDIPEGYSVSREKKERFSLILESASTNQTSMYLCASSPRQGTIKNIQYFGAGTRLSVL.

This clone appeared once. V usage is TRBV28 and J usage is TRBJ2-7, with TRBD2 matching 13 bases. The junction had 3 bases not matched to a gene; V was cut back by 6 bases and J by 7 bases. Germline-derived CDR1 and CDR2 are MDHEN and SYDVKM. The CDR3 contains 13 residues. CDR3 in amino acids: CASRLAGGREQYF. As DNA, the CDR3 is TGTGCCAGCAGACTAGCGGGAGGGCGGGAGCAGTACTTC.

This clone was recorded once. The chain links TRBV2 to TRBJ2-7, with 11 bases aligning to TRBD2. CDR3 length equals 16 residues. With 6 bases clipped from V and 4 bases from J, the junction kept 11 bases outside the gene matches. Germline V gene lookup returns CDR1 SNHLY and CDR2 FYNNEI. The CDR3 region is CASSDKTGLAAYEQYF. DNA for the CDR3: TGTGCCAGCAGCGACAAAACGGGACTAGCGGCTTACGAGCAGTACTTC.

This clone was counted once. The chain has TRBV6-5 and TRBJ2-7; 7 bases match TRBD1. Germline lookup yields CDR1 MNHEY and CDR2 SVGAGI. The length of the CDR3 is 12 residues. Trimming cost V 5 bases and J 4 bases; bases outside gene matches: 2. CDR3 region: CASSARGYEQYF. CDR3 bases: TGTGCCAGCAGTGCCAGGGGGTACGAGCAGTACTTC.

This clone was picked up one time. The gene calls are TRBV14 and TRBJ2-5, with TRBD2 as a possible D gene (6 bases). V was trimmed by 1 base and J by 7 bases, leaving 16 bases between them. The germline CDR1 and CDR2 sequences are SGHDN and FVKESK. This CDR3 is 15 amino acids long. This CDR3 is CASSQVNAGSGTQYF. CDR3 coding DNA: TGTGCCAGCAGCCAAGTAAATGCGGGGTCTGGGACCCAGTACTTC.